What follows is one T cell receptor (beta chain) and its context. What it recognizes is unknown. This sample was included in a study of CD8 T cells in acute hepatitis C reinfection. Study overall: CD8+ T cells recognizing the HCV NS3-1073 epitope were profiled acutely and after viral clearance. Study findings and constraints: Regardless of outcome, 10 to 15 public clonotypes appeared, one using V04-02/J02-02.

Germline loops: CDR1 MNHEY, CDR2 SMNVEV (reference sequence). V lost 8 bases and J 7 bases, leaving 11 bases between the germline ends. The CDR3 is made up of 11 amino acids. Sequencing used immunoSEQ multiplex PCR; TCRdb keeps in-frame clones, though not all of them. The sample records approximately 40,000 clones, roughly 88% being singletons. Time point defined: naive CD8 control sorted from an acute-time-point sample. V and J are TRBV27 and TRBJ1-1; D is uncertain. The clonotype comes from a woman between 18 and 29 years old who spontaneously cleared hepatitis C infection. The sequencing input was naive CD8+ T cells from PBMCs. The CDR3 region has the DNA TGTGCCAGCCGGTCCAACCATGAAGCTTTCTTT. Translated, it gives CASRSNHEAFF.